These 13 T cell receptor beta chains originate from one sample sequenced in a study of blood T cell repertoires in COVID-19. Profiling relied on immunoSEQ multiplex PCR, and the TCRdb table lists in-frame clones only, not all of them. This table has approximately 53,000 clones, approximately 88% appearing once. The specimen was peripheral blood. The receptors come from a human donor in a cohort sampled during active COVID-19.

The chain recombines TRBV4-3 with TRBJ1-2; no clear D gene. CDR3 length: 15 residues. V dropped 0 bases and J dropped 6 bases, with 14 bases sitting between them. Germline CDR1 is LGHNA and CDR2 is YSLEER. This CDR3 is CASSQESAEANGYTF. CDR3 nucleotides: TGCGCCAGCAGCCAAGAAAGCGCCGAGGCTAATGGCTACACCTTC.

The CDR3 coding sequence is TGTGCCAGCAGTTACGGACAGGGGATGGGGGAGCAGTACGTC. Amino acids: CASSYGQGMGEQYV. The chain recombines TRBV6-6 with TRBJ2-7, with TRBD1 matching 9 bases. Germline assignment: CDR1 MNHNY and CDR2 SVGAGI (reference sequence). The CDR3 has 14 amino acids. With 2 bases clipped from V and 7 bases from J, the junction kept 6 bases outside the gene matches.

This chain links TRBV6-1 with TRBJ2-5, with 10 positions matching TRBD1. This CDR3 has 15 residues. V dropped 1 base and J dropped 2; count of bases not matched to a gene: 1. The germline gives CDR1 MNHNS, CDR2 SASEGT. CDR3 sequence: CASSEGTGGQETQYF. Here the CDR3 DNA reads TGTGCCAGCAGTGAAGGGACAGGGGGGCAAGAGACCCAGTACTTC.

CDR3 amino acids: CASSLEHGGTEAFF. Written as DNA, the CDR3 is TGTGCCAGCAGCTTAGAACACGGGGGGACTGAAGCTTTCTTT. This rearrangement joins TRBV7-2 to TRBJ1-1, with a possible D match to TRBD1 (5 bases). The germline gives CDR1 SGHTA, CDR2 FQGNSA. The CDR3 runs 14 residues. Trimming cost V 1 base and J 5 bases, with 11 bases left between them.

The rearrangement uses TRBV5-6 and TRBJ1-3; D is unresolved. V shed 10 bases and J shed 4 bases, with 21 bases lying between them. Germline values: CDR1 SGHDT, CDR2 YYEEEE. CDR3 length: 15 amino acids. In nucleotides, the CDR3 is TGTGCCTCCCACGTCTCAGGCGGAGGGGGAAACACCATATATTTT. Protein product: CASHVSGGGGNTIYF.

Here the CDR3 reads CASSQGDSVRPQHF. The CDR3 nucleotides are TGTGCCAGCAGCCAGGGGGACAGCGTACGGCCCCAGCATTTT. J is TRBJ1-5 and V is TRBV3-1 (or the pseudogene TRBV3-2); 7 bases align to TRBD1. The V and J ends lost 3 bases and 9 bases, in that order; junction bases with no gene match: 8. Germline V gene lookup returns CDR1 LGHDT and CDR2 YNNKEL (reference sequence). The CDR3 covers 14 residues.

The chain combines TRBV30 with TRBJ1-4; the D gene is possibly TRBD1 (6 bases). Trimming took 5 bases from V and 10 from J, leaving 17 bases between them. Germline CDR1 is GTSNPN and CDR2 is SVGIG (reference sequence). The CDR3 sequence is 13 residues long. The CDR3 here is CAWDPQGFGKLFF. CDR3 nucleotides: TGTGCCTGGGACCCACAGGGATTCGGAAAACTGTTTTTT.

The chain has TRBV6-1 and TRBJ2-6; TRBD1 aligns across 11 bases. The CDR3 totals 18 residues. V dropped 2 bases and J dropped 1; count of bases not matched to a gene: 4. Germline V lookup: CDR1 MNHNS, CDR2 SASEGT. CDR3 loop: CASSERDRGVSGANVLTF. The CDR3 DNA follows: TGTGCCAGCAGTGAAAGGGACAGGGGGGTATCTGGGGCCAACGTCCTGACTTTC.

The chain couples TRBV19 to TRBJ1-5, with a tentative D call TRBD1 (6 bases). Germline CDR1 reads LNHDA; CDR2 reads SQIVND (reference sequence). V lost 7 bases, J lost 7 bases, and 17 bases lay in between. CDR3 length: 14 amino acids. The CDR3 sequence is CASIPRGGRQPQHF. The DNA for the CDR3 is TGTGCCAGTATCCCCCGGGGGGGGCGGCAGCCCCAGCATTTT.

The rearrangement joins TRBV5-1 to TRBJ1-2, with D perhaps TRBD1 (5 bases). V gave up 3 bases and J gave up 8 bases, with 20 bases separating them. Germline V gene lookup returns CDR1 SGHRS and CDR2 YFSETQ. The CDR3 is 15 amino acids. The CDR3 here is CASSSTEQQGIGYTF. The CDR3 DNA reads as TGCGCCAGCAGCTCCACCGAGCAGCAGGGAATCGGCTACACCTTC.

The gene calls are TRBV11-2 and TRBJ1-3; possibly TRBD1 for D (6 bases). CDR1 is SGHAT and CDR2 is FQNNGV in the germline V gene. The CDR3 runs to 14 residues. V was pared by 3 bases and J by 2 bases, with 8 bases between. The CDR3 DNA reads as TGTGCCAGCAGCTTCCCAGGGGCTGGAAACACCATATATTTT. This encodes CASSFPGAGNTIYF.

V is TRBV24-1 and J is TRBJ2-5, with 10 bases that match TRBD2. Germline values: CDR1 KGHDR, CDR2 SFDVKD. This CDR3 region has 16 residues. The V and J ends lost 5 bases and 1 base, in that order; junction bases with no gene match: 6. The CDR3 DNA follows: TGTGCCACCAGTGTTAGTAGCGGGGGGACCCAAGAGACCCAGTACTTC. It specifies CATSVSSGGTQETQYF.

V is TRBV24-1 and J is TRBJ2-5; the D gene is possibly TRBD1 (6 bases). Germline V lookup: CDR1 KGHDR, CDR2 SFDVKD. Between the trimmed V and J ends, which lost 3 bases and 3 bases, there was a span of 13 bases. This CDR3 is 15 amino acids long. CDR3 in DNA: TGTGCCACCAGTGATCTCCTGGGGGCCGAAGAGACCCAGTACTTC. Protein sequence: CATSDLLGAEETQYF.